Each of the 24 T cell receptor beta chains below was sequenced from the same sample in a study of identical twins. One entry per CDR3 protein results from TCRdb running MiXCR on the 5' RACE reads. This table has fewer than 500,000 distinct CDR3 sequences, 20% to 25% appearing once. These data were likewise used in another study, on T cells expressing NK-cell markers.

The sample was CD4+ T cells sorted from blood. Receptor source: a woman aged 18 to 35 in good health.

This clonotype has more than one count but fewer than ten. The chain combines TRBV24-1 with TRBJ2-5, with D possibly being TRBD1 (6 bases). Germline values: CDR1 KGHDR, CDR2 SFDVKD. The CDR3 is made up of 14 amino acids. V was trimmed by 2 bases and J by 3 bases, leaving 9 bases between them. Here the CDR3 reads CATSDSRQEETQYF. The CDR3, as DNA: TGTGCCACCAGTGATTCGAGACAGGAAGAGACCCAGTACTTC.

There are a few counts of this clonotype. The CDR3 nucleotides are TGCGCCAGCAGCTTGGAGGGACTATACAATGAGCAGTTCTTC. Translating it yields CASSLEGLYNEQFF. J is TRBJ2-1 and V is TRBV5-1, with TRBD2 matching over 7 bases. CDR1 and CDR2 from the germline V gene are SGHRS and YFSETQ. J was trimmed by 4 bases and V by 0 bases; bases with no gene match: 1. The CDR3 length is 14 residues. The whole variable domain, remainder taken from reference TRBV5-1 and TRBJ2-1, is KAGVTQTPRYLIKTRGQQVTLSCSPISGHRSVSWYQQTPGQGLQFLFEYFSETQRNKGNFPGRFSGRQFSNSRSEMNVSTLELGDSALYLCASSLEGLYNEQFFGPGTRLTVL.

The chain has TRBV29-1 and TRBJ1-6; D is unresolved. The CDR3 sequence is 14 residues long. The V end lost 1 base, the J end lost 10 bases, and 14 bases lay between the germline ends. Germline CDR1 SQVTM, CDR2 ANQGSEA. CDR3 loop: CSVEVEGSGSPLHF. The CDR3 DNA follows: TGCAGCGTTGAAGTGGAGGGTTCCGGGTCACCCCTCCACTTT.

The rearrangement uses TRBV29-1 and TRBJ2-3; D not resolved. The CDR3 loop spans 12 amino acids. Trimming took 3 bases from V and 3 from J, leaving 7 bases between them. Germline CDR1 reads SQVTM; CDR2 reads ANQGSEA. The CDR3 bases are TGCAGCGTTGAGGGATTGACAGATACGCAGTATTTT. Its protein is CSVEGLTDTQYF.

The J gene is TRBJ2-1, the V gene TRBV21-1; TRBD1 was called by the table and not checked on the DNA. TRBV21-1 is shown as a pseudogene. The CDR3 extends over 18 amino acids. CDR3: CASSKEGEGPVSHNEQFF. CDR3 nucleotides: TGTGCCAGCAGCAAAGAGGGTGAGGGGCCGGTCAGCCACAATGAGCAGTTCTTC.

This clonotype has just a few counts. V usage is TRBV20-1 and J usage is TRBJ1-1; the D is unclear. Germline loops: CDR1 DFQATT, CDR2 SNEGSKA (reference sequence). The V end was cut by 2 bases, the J end by 5 bases, with 15 bases between. The CDR3 sequence is 14 residues long. In DNA, the CDR3 is TGCAGTGCTAGACCCGTTCAAGGGAATACTGAAGCTTTCTTT. Translated, it gives CSARPVQGNTEAFF.

This clonotype turned up a few times. The rearrangement links TRBV20-1 to TRBJ2-5; 11 nucleotides line up with TRBD1. The CDR3 has 13 residues. Germline CDR1 DFQATT, CDR2 SNEGSKA (reference sequence). Losses at the gene ends were 5 bases for V and 2 bases for J; bases not matched to a gene: 1. CDR3 bases: TGCAGTGCTGGGGACAGGGGGCAAGAGACCCAGTACTTC. This codes for CSAGDRGQETQYF.

This clonotype has just a few counts. The gene calls are TRBV6-6 and TRBJ1-1; D uncertain. Germline V gives CDR1 MNHNY, CDR2 SVGAGI (reference sequence). Deletions cut 5 bases from V and 5 bases from J, with 9 bases between. The CDR3 sequence is 12 residues long. The CDR3 nucleotides read TGTGCCAGCAGTACCCGAGCGACTGAAGCTTTCTTT. Protein sequence: CASSTRATEAFF.

This chain uses TRBV10-3 with TRBJ2-1; weak D call: TRBD2 (6 bases). V lost 0 bases, J lost 10 bases, and 13 bases lay in between. The CDR3 spans 14 residues. Per the germline V gene, CDR1 is ENHRY and CDR2 is SYGVKD. In DNA form, the CDR3 reads TGTGCCATCAGTGAGTCCCCCCTGGCGGGAGAGCAGTTCTTC. Protein: CAISESPLAGEQFF.

The rearrangement links TRBV20-1 to TRBJ2-1; TRBD2 might be the D (6 bases). CDR1 is DFQATT, CDR2 SNEGSKA, per germline (reference sequence). The CDR3 spans 12 residues. V was pared by 6 bases and J by 10 bases, with 16 bases between. The CDR3 sequence: CSAQQLGREQFF. CDR3 bases: TGCAGTGCGCAGCAACTAGGGAGGGAGCAGTTCTTC.

This clonotype came up many times. V gene TRBV11-3 combines with J gene TRBJ1-1; D gene unclear. The germline V gene has CDR1 SGHNT and CDR2 YENEEA. V lost 3 bases and J lost 7, with 12 bases in between. The CDR3 is made up of 13 amino acids. The CDR3 loop reads CASSFYAPYEAFF. The CDR3 bases are TGTGCCAGCAGCTTCTACGCCCCATATGAAGCTTTCTTT.

This clonotype turned up a few times. The chain couples TRBV9 to TRBJ2-3; D is unresolved. The CDR3 contains 16 residues. V was pared by 4 bases and J by 6 bases, with 21 bases between. Germline-derived CDR1 and CDR2 are SGDLS and YYNGEE. The CDR3 nucleotides are TGTGCCAGCAGCCCCCGACTGAGCACAGCCAGTGATACGCAGTATTTT. Translated, it gives CASSPRLSTASDTQYF.

This chain uses TRBV5-6 with TRBJ2-3; maybe TRBD1 (5 bases). V was clipped by 4 bases and J by 6 bases, with 21 bases between them. The CDR3 contains 16 residues. Germline CDR1 reads SGHDT; CDR2 reads YYEEEE. In nucleotides, the CDR3 is TGTGCCAGCAGCCCATGGGGCTTGTCCGACCAGGATACGCAGTATTTT. Translated, it gives CASSPWGLSDQDTQYF.

The genes are TRBV4-3 and TRBJ2-1, with TRBD2 matching over 9 bases. The germline V gene encodes CDR1 LGHNA and CDR2 YSLEER. There are 15 residues in the CDR3. Germline trimming cut 5 bases from V and 4 bases from J; bases unmatched to any gene: 6. CDR3 coding DNA: TGCGCCAGCAGCGAAGGACTAGCGTCGTACAATGAGCAGTTCTTC. Translating gives CASSEGLASYNEQFF.

The V call is TRBV4-2, the J call TRBJ1-5; D unresolved. This CDR3 spans 14 amino acids. From germline, CDR1 is LGHNA and CDR2 YNFKEQ. V lost 0 bases and J 5 bases, leaving 8 bases between the germline ends. The CDR3 loop is CASSQEAEYQPQHF. CDR3 in DNA: TGTGCCAGCAGCCAAGAGGCGGAGTATCAGCCCCAGCATTTT.

The chain carries TRBV15 and TRBJ2-2; 7 positions agree with TRBD1. CDR1 and CDR2 from the germline V gene are LNHNV and YYDKDF (reference sequence). With V trimmed by 5 bases and J by 3 bases, 3 bases remained unmatched. The CDR3 is 14 amino acids. This CDR3 is CATSGTAYTGELFF. CDR3 bases: TGTGCCACCAGCGGGACAGCTTACACCGGGGAGCTGTTTTTT.

The genes are TRBV20-1 and TRBJ2-7; 13 bases map to TRBD2. The CDR3 runs 17 residues. Per germline, CDR1 DFQATT and CDR2 SNEGSKA (reference sequence). Trimming removed 3 bases from V and 8 bases from J; junction bases left unmatched: 16. CDR3 DNA: TGCAGTGCTAGGGTTCCGGGACTAGCGGGACCCTTTTTGAAGCAGTACTTC. It translates to CSARVPGLAGPFLKQYF.

In its sample, this clonotype was seen a few times. The chain combines TRBV3-1 with TRBJ2-5, with 13 bases lining up with TRBD2. V lost 3 bases, J lost 11 bases, and 12 bases stayed unmatched. Germline CDR1 is LGHDT and CDR2 is YNNKEL (reference sequence). The CDR3 loop spans 16 amino acids. This chain's CDR3 is CASSQRGGLAGSEQYF. CDR3 nucleotides: TGTGCCAGCAGCCAGAGGGGGGGACTAGCGGGATCGGAACAGTACTTC.

V usage is TRBV30 and J usage is TRBJ2-7, with D maybe TRBD2 (6 bases). V gave up 0 bases and J gave up 5 bases, with 11 bases separating them. CDR1 GTSNPN and CDR2 SVGIG come from the germline V gene (reference sequence). This CDR3 spans 13 amino acids. Written as DNA, the CDR3 is TGTGCCTGGAGTGTACGGGGGAGCCACGAGCAGTACTTC. Translation: CAWSVRGSHEQYF.

The rearrangement links TRBV7-6 to TRBJ1-6; D perhaps matches TRBD1 (5 bases). Germline CDR1 reads SGHVS; CDR2 reads FNYEAQ. V lost 3 bases and J lost 10, with 16 bases in between. The CDR3 totals 15 residues. The CDR3, as DNA: TGTGCCAGCAGCTTCAATGGTCAGGGAAAATCACCCCTCCACTTT. It codes for CASSFNGQGKSPLHF.

The chain couples TRBV12-3 or TRBV12-4 to TRBJ1-5; D not resolved. V was cut by 5 bases and J by 11 bases, with 22 bases left in between. The CDR3 loop spans 15 amino acids. CDR3 sequence: CASSPIGSQAMAQHF. CDR3 DNA: TGTGCCAGCAGTCCCATCGGGTCACAAGCAATGGCCCAGCATTTT.

In this sample, this clonotype turned up a few times. This chain uses TRBV20-1 with TRBJ1-5; D gene ambiguous. The V end lost 0 bases, the J end lost 1 base, and 13 bases lay between the germline ends. There are 16 residues in the CDR3. CDR1 is DFQATT and CDR2 is SNEGSKA in the germline V gene (reference sequence). CDR3: CSARDPRGGSNQPQHF. The CDR3 nucleotides read TGCAGTGCTAGAGATCCTCGTGGAGGGAGCAATCAGCCCCAGCATTTT.

This clonotype was seen only once. J is TRBJ2-1 and V is TRBV7-2; 14 bases match TRBD2. The CDR3 spans 18 residues. CDR1 and CDR2 (germline): SGHTA, FQGNSA. The junction had 8 bases not matched to a gene; V was cut back by 2 bases and J by 5 bases. The CDR3 is CASSLPGLAGVVNNEQFF. CDR3 in DNA: TGTGCCAGCAGCTTACCGGGACTAGCGGGAGTAGTCAACAATGAGCAGTTCTTC.

The V and J genes are TRBV2 and TRBJ2-1; D is possibly TRBD1 (5 bases). Per germline, CDR1 SNHLY and CDR2 FYNNEI. Trimming stripped 8 bases from V and 5 bases from J, with 16 bases between. The CDR3 runs 14 residues. For the CDR3, the DNA is TGTGCCAGCGGCCGTCGGGCAGGGAACAATGAGCAGTTCTTC. Translation: CASGRRAGNNEQFF.